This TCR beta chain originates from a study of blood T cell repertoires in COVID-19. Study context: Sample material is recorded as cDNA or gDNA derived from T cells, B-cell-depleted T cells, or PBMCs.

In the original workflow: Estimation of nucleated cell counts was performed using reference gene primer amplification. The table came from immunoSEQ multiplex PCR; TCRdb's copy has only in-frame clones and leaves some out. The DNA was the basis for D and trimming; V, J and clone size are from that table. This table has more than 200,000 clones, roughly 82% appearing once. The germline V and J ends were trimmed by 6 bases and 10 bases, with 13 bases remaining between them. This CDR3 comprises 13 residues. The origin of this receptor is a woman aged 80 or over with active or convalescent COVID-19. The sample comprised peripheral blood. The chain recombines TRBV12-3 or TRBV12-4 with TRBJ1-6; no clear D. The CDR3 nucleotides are TGTGCCAGCAGGTCACAGTCACTCTCACCCCTCCACTTT. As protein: CASRSQSLSPLHF.